This TCR beta chain was captured in a study of HIV-infected children after antiretroviral therapy interruption. Across the whole study: Interruption-arm samples span weeks 0, 12, interruption end (24 or 48), and about 3 years post-study.

The V end lost 0 bases, the J end lost 3 bases, and 9 bases lay between the germline ends. Germline CDR1 LGHDT, CDR2 YNNKEL (reference sequence). CDR3 size: 15 residues. Treatment given: PENTA 11 planned treatment interruption arm or continuous ART arm. Naive CD4+ CD45RA+ CD45RO- T cells were sorted from thawed PBMCs. RNA-based 3' RACE libraries used unique molecular identifiers. TCRdb itself ran the 3' RACE reads through MiXCR, one entry per CDR3 protein. The sample lists fewer than 50,000 distinct CDR3 sequences, around 4.5% occurring once. Findings and caveats of the study: Naive CD4+ sequences overlapped less between time points once interruption began.

This clonotype was counted many times. As yet, its antigen is unknown. This TCR was recovered from a pool of human donors with HIV. The J gene is TRBJ2-1, the V gene TRBV3-1; maybe TRBD2 (6 bases). This specimen consisted of CD45RA+ CD4+ T cells from PBMCs, pooled from several time points, obtained from a donor given antiretroviral therapy, either interrupted or continuous. The subset: naive CD4+ CD45RA+ CD45RO- T cells. The CDR3 sequence is CASSQDGRDYNEQFF. CDR3 DNA: TGTGCCAGCAGCCAAGATGGGCGGGACTACAATGAGCAGTTCTTC.